Below are 5 T cell receptor beta chains sequenced from a single sample in a study of response to subunit inactivated influenza vaccine. TCRdb re-called the RT-PCR reads with MiXCR, one entry per CDR3 protein. Of roughly 670,000 distinct CDR3 sequences in the sample, approximately 15% were seen once. The starting material was PBMCs from blood, obtained 14 days before vaccination. All receptors come from a man aged 50 to 59 who received an inactivated influenza vaccine.

This clonotype was observed many times. The chain combines TRBV28 with TRBJ1-3, with unresolved D. Germline loops: CDR1 MDHEN, CDR2 SYDVKM. V was pared by 6 bases and J by 4 bases, with 7 bases between. This CDR3 has 12 amino acids. In DNA, the CDR3 is TGTGCCAGCAGGGGGATGGGAAACACCATATATTTT. This translates into CASRGMGNTIYF.

This clonotype was recorded a few times. V gene TRBV5-1 combines with J gene TRBJ1-1; no firm D call. Trimming removed 4 bases at V and 0 bases at J, with 16 bases between. The CDR3 loop spans 16 amino acids. CDR1 is SGHRS and CDR2 is YFSETQ in the germline V gene. The CDR3 nucleotides are TGCGCCAGCAGCCTAGAGCCTCCAGCCCTGAACACTGAAGCTTTCTTT. Translating gives CASSLEPPALNTEAFF.

This clonotype appeared a few times. The rearrangement links TRBV24-1 to TRBJ2-3; a possible D gene is TRBD2 (6 bases). Germline CDR1 KGHDR, CDR2 SFDVKD. This CDR3 contains 15 residues. V lost 0 bases, J lost 4 bases, and 10 bases lay in between. The CDR3 is CATSDLLGGADTQYF. CDR3 in DNA: TGTGCCACCAGTGATTTGTTAGGAGGGGCAGATACGCAGTATTTT.

This clonotype has just a few counts. This chain joins TRBV11-2 and TRBJ2-3, with D possibly being TRBD2 (6 bases). The germline CDR1 and CDR2 sequences are SGHAT and FQNNGV. The CDR3 runs 18 residues. Trimming cost V 2 bases and J 2 bases, with 20 bases left between them. CDR3: CASSLRAGATPLTDTQYF. The CDR3 coding sequence is TGTGCCAGCAGCTTAAGAGCGGGTGCGACCCCTCTCACAGATACGCAGTATTTT.

In its sample, this clonotype was seen many times. V usage is TRBV7-3 and J usage is TRBJ2-5, with D maybe TRBD2 (6 bases). V was pared by 0 bases and J by 5 bases, with 13 bases between. Germline CDR1 is SGHTA and CDR2 is FQGTGA. The CDR3 length is 15 residues. The CDR3 nucleotides read TGTGCCAGCAGCTTAACCGGGACTTTGGTGGAGACCCAGTACTTC. This encodes CASSLTGTLVETQYF.